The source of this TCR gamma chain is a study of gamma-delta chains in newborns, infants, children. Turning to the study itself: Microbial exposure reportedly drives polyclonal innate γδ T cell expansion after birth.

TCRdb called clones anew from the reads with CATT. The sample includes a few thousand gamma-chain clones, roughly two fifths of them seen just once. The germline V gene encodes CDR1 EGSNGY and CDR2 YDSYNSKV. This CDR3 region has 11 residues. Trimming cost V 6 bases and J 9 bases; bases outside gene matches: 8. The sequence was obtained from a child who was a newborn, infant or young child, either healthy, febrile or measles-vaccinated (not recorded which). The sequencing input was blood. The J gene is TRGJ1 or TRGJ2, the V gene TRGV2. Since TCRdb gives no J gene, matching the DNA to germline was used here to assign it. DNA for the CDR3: TGTGCCACCTGGCGTGGGGGTAAGAAACTCTTT. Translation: CATWRGGKKLF.